The 30 T cell receptor beta chains listed next were all sequenced from one sample in a study of T cell responses to AZD1222 COVID-19 vaccine. Data came from immunoSEQ multiplex PCR; TCRdb stores just in-frame clones and leaves some out. The sample consists of about 170,000 clones, roughly 85% of them appearing once. The sequences come from peripheral blood, collected 28 days after the second AZD1222 dose. The receptors were sampled from an adult who received the AZD1222 COVID-19 vaccine.

This chain links TRBV27 with TRBJ1-1; maybe TRBD1 (6 bases). The germline V and J ends were trimmed by 6 bases and 1 base, with 15 bases remaining between them. Germline V gene lookup returns CDR1 MNHEY and CDR2 SMNVEV (reference sequence). The CDR3 extends over 15 amino acids. The CDR3 sequence: CASSLGGIGNTEAFF. DNA for the CDR3: TGTGCCAGCAGCTTAGGGGGGATCGGGAACACTGAAGCTTTCTTT.

The chain recombines TRBV7-2 with TRBJ1-2; unclear D gene. Trimming left V 5 bases short and J 5 bases short, with 12 bases between. CDR3 length: 13 residues. Germline-derived CDR1 and CDR2 are SGHTA and FQGNSA. The CDR3 DNA follows: TGTGCCAGCAGCCCCGGCCGCGCTTATGGCTACACCTTC. Protein: CASSPGRAYGYTF. Based on the CDR3 plus reference TRBV7-2 and TRBJ1-2, the full variable domain is GAGVSQSPSNKVTEKGKDVELRCDPISGHTALYWYRQSLGQGLEFLIYFQGNSAPDKSGLPSDRFSAERTGGSVSTLTIQRTQQEDSAVYLCASSPGRAYGYTFGSGTRLTVV.

Comments on this clone: This same CDR3 is encoded by further DNA sequences in the sample. The chain recombines TRBV7-9 with TRBJ2-7; D gene uncertain. The CDR3 runs to 11 residues. Looked up from germline, CDR1 is SEHNR and CDR2 is FQNEAQ (reference sequence). The V gene lost 5 bases and the J gene lost 0 bases, with 2 bases spanning the gap. CDR3 region: CASSPSYEQYF. In DNA, the CDR3 is TGTGCCAGCAGCCCCTCCTACGAGCAGTACTTC. Complete variable domain (other parts from reference TRBV7-9 and TRBJ2-7): DTGVSQNPRHKITKRGQNVTFRCDPISEHNRLYWYRQTLGQGPEFLTYFQNEAQLEKSRLLSDRFSAERPKGSFSTLEIQRTEQGDSAMYLCASSPSYEQYFGPGTRLTVT.

For the CDR3, the DNA is TGTGCTAGTGGTTTGGAGGGGGCTGAAGCTTTCTTT. Residues: CASGLEGAEAFF. This chain uses TRBV12-5 with TRBJ1-1; TRBD1 is a possible D gene (6 bases). The germline V gene has CDR1 LGHNT and CDR2 FRNRAP. The CDR3 covers 12 residues. V lost 1 base and J 6 bases, leaving 6 bases between the germline ends.

In regard to this clone: The sample contains more than one DNA sequence encoding this CDR3. The J gene is TRBJ1-2, the V gene TRBV30, with D perhaps TRBD1 (5 bases). Trimming shortened V by 3 bases and J by 8 bases, and 13 bases separated the two germline ends. CDR3 size: 12 residues. CDR1 GTSNPN and CDR2 SVGIG come from the germline V gene (reference sequence). The CDR3 region is CAWSLGVGGYTF. The DNA for the CDR3 is TGTGCCTGGAGCCTGGGGGTTGGCGGCTACACCTTC.

The V and J genes are TRBV6-6 and TRBJ1-1; TRBD1 matches 9 bases. This CDR3 has 14 amino acids. In germline, CDR1 is MNHNY, CDR2 SVGAGI (reference sequence). J gave up 1 base and V 4 bases, and 1 base lay outside the gene matches. The CDR3 DNA follows: TGTGCCAGCAGTTTGGGACAGGGGAACACTGAAGCTTTCTTT. Translated, it gives CASSLGQGNTEAFF.

The gene calls are TRBV3-1 (or the pseudogene TRBV3-2) and TRBJ2-7; D is possibly TRBD2 (5 bases). Per the germline V gene, CDR1 is LGHDT and CDR2 is YNNKEL (reference sequence). The CDR3 is 14 residues long. Between the trimmed V and J ends, which lost 1 base and 3 bases, there was a span of 10 bases. The CDR3 DNA reads as TGTGCCAGCAGCCAAGGACCGGGGAGCTACGAGCAGTACTTC. Its protein is CASSQGPGSYEQYF.

This clone was observed a handful of times. The CDR3 DNA is TGTGCCAGTAGTTTTACTCGACAGGGTCTCAATCGTCCCCAGTACTTC. Residues: CASSFTRQGLNRPQYF. The V and J genes are TRBV19 and TRBJ2-5; TRBD1 agrees at 7 bases. The V gene end was trimmed by 5 bases and the J gene end by 9 bases; junction bases not matched to a gene: 18. The CDR3 totals 16 residues. Germline lookup yields CDR1 LNHDA and CDR2 SQIVND (reference sequence).

V is TRBV7-8 and J is TRBJ2-5; D remains unclear. The V gene lost 5 bases and the J gene lost 5 bases, with 12 bases spanning the gap. Germline-derived CDR1 and CDR2 are SGHVS and FQNEAQ. This CDR3 contains 13 residues. CDR3 nucleotide sequence: TGTGCCAGCAGCCTAGAAACGAGGGAGACCCAGTACTTC. Its protein product is CASSLETRETQYF.

The chain links TRBV6-5 to TRBJ2-1; the D gene is possibly TRBD2 (5 bases). Germline V CDR1 and CDR2: MNHEY, SVGAGI. CDR3 length: 14 residues. V dropped 7 bases and J dropped 7 bases, with 17 bases sitting between them. The CDR3 DNA sequence: TGTGCCAGCACCTCCGCGAGAGGGAATAATGAGCAGTTCTTC. Its protein product is CASTSARGNNEQFF.

This clone was counted a single time. V gene TRBV4-2 combines with J gene TRBJ1-3; 10 bases map to TRBD1. This CDR3 is 16 amino acids long. Per germline, CDR1 LGHNA and CDR2 YNFKEQ. Losses at the gene ends were 2 bases for V and 4 bases for J; bases not matched to a gene: 5. The CDR3 region has the DNA TGTGCCAGCAGCCAAAGTGGGGACAGGGGAGGAAACACCATATATTTT. Amino acids: CASSQSGDRGGNTIYF.

J is TRBJ1-5 and V is TRBV7-2, with TRBD1 as a possible D gene (6 bases). Trimming took 4 bases from V and 4 from J, leaving 14 bases between them. CDR3 length: 15 residues. Germline loops: CDR1 SGHTA, CDR2 FQGNSA. For the CDR3, the DNA is TGTGCCAGCAGCTCCCCCGGGGGCAAAAATCAGCCCCAGCATTTT. It specifies CASSSPGGKNQPQHF.

The chain links TRBV7-2 to TRBJ2-1, with 10 positions matching TRBD2. This CDR3 has 17 residues. The germline V gene encodes CDR1 SGHTA and CDR2 FQGNSA. Trimming cost V 0 bases and J 1 base; bases outside gene matches: 3. The CDR3 DNA sequence: TGTGCCAGCAGCTTAGCCGCGACTAGCGGGTCCTACAATGAGCAGTTCTTC. Translating it yields CASSLAATSGSYNEQFF.

This rearrangement joins TRBV25-1 to TRBJ2-1; 9 bases align to TRBD2. CDR3 length: 15 residues. V was pared by 2 bases and J by 5 bases, with 4 bases of the junction left unmatched. Germline V lookup: CDR1 MGHDK, CDR2 SYGVNS. In DNA, the CDR3 is TGTGCCAGCAGTGAAGTGGGCGGGGGGGACAATGAGCAGTTCTTC. Residues: CASSEVGGGDNEQFF.

The chain has TRBV6-5 and TRBJ2-7; D is undetermined. Trimming removed 0 bases from V and 0 bases from J, with 6 bases in between. The V gene's germline CDR1 is MNHEY and CDR2 SVGAGI. The CDR3 loop spans 14 amino acids. The CDR3 nucleotides read TGTGCCAGCAGTTACTCAAGAAGCTCCTACGAGCAGTACTTC. Protein product: CASSYSRSSYEQYF.

V and J are TRBV5-1 and TRBJ2-1; perhaps TRBD1 as D (5 bases). The length of the CDR3 is 12 residues. V shed 4 bases and J shed 9 bases, with 11 bases lying between them. Per germline, CDR1 SGHRS and CDR2 YFSETQ. The CDR3, as DNA: TGCGCCAGCAGCCTGACTCAGGGTGAGCAGTTCTTC. It specifies CASSLTQGEQFF.

This chain joins TRBV10-3 and TRBJ1-1; no reliable D call. Germline V gene lookup returns CDR1 ENHRY and CDR2 SYGVKD. V was cut by 3 bases and J by 11 bases, with 16 bases left in between. The CDR3 is made up of 13 amino acids. The chain's CDR3 is CAISEAPGLEAFF. The CDR3 DNA is TGTGCCATCAGTGAAGCCCCCGGGCTCGAGGCTTTCTTT.

This clone came up a few times. The chain is built from TRBV2 and TRBJ1-6, with D tentatively TRBD1 (5 bases). This CDR3 is built from 15 residues. Trimming stripped 4 bases from V and 7 bases from J, with 14 bases between. Germline assignment: CDR1 SNHLY and CDR2 FYNNEI. In nucleotides, the CDR3 is TGTGCCAGCAGTGCCGAGCCGGGGGAGAATTCACCCCTCCACTTT. This gives the protein CASSAEPGENSPLHF.

This sequence joins TRBV11-3 and TRBJ2-5; unclear D gene. The CDR3 contains 14 residues. Trimming stripped 1 base from V and 5 bases from J, with 11 bases between. Germline V gives CDR1 SGHNT, CDR2 YENEEA. The CDR3 nucleotides are TGTGCCAGCAGCTTAGCTAGGGCAGCTGAGACCCAGTACTTC. This encodes CASSLARAAETQYF.

J is TRBJ1-4 and V is TRBV5-6; possible D gene TRBD1, 6 bases. V lost 4 bases and J 5 bases, leaving 15 bases between the germline ends. Looked up from germline, CDR1 is SGHDT and CDR2 is YYEEEE. This CDR3 has 15 amino acids. CDR3 residues: CASSNIRGLNEKLFF. The CDR3 DNA follows: TGTGCCAGCAGCAACATACGGGGGCTGAATGAAAAACTGTTTTTT.

The chain carries TRBV2 and TRBJ1-1; 8 positions match TRBD1. CDR3 length: 15 amino acids. The germline V gene has CDR1 SNHLY and CDR2 FYNNEI. Trimming took 6 bases from V and 5 from J; bases not matched to a gene: 11. The CDR3, as DNA: TGTGCCAGCAGGGCTGGACAGGGAGGGGGAACTGAAGCTTTCTTT. Translating gives CASRAGQGGGTEAFF.

This chain connects TRBV10-3 to TRBJ2-6, with unresolved D. Germline loops: CDR1 ENHRY, CDR2 SYGVKD. The V gene lost 10 bases and the J gene lost 3 bases, with 10 bases spanning the gap. The CDR3 is 13 residues long. This CDR3 reads CATYSGGANVLTF. The CDR3 DNA sequence: TGTGCCACCTACAGTGGTGGGGCCAACGTCCTGACTTTC.

This rearrangement joins TRBV4-2 to TRBJ2-5, with D unresolved. In germline, CDR1 is LGHNA, CDR2 YNFKEQ. Between the trimmed V and J ends, which lost 1 base and 1 base, there was a span of 10 bases. This CDR3 contains 15 residues. CDR3 bases: TGTGCCAGCAGCCAAGGGAACAGTTTCCAAGAGACCCAGTACTTC. The encoded protein is CASSQGNSFQETQYF.

The chain is built from TRBV3-1 (or the pseudogene TRBV3-2) and TRBJ1-4, with unresolved D. Trimming took off 0 bases at V and 8 bases at J, with 19 bases between the two ends. Per the germline V gene, CDR1 is LGHDT and CDR2 is YNNKEL (reference sequence). This CDR3 is 17 amino acids long. The CDR3 nucleotides are TGTGCCAGCAGCCAAGAGTCTACCGGGCCCCACGGGGAAAAACTGTTTTTT. The encoded protein is CASSQESTGPHGEKLFF.

This clone was counted between two and nine times. This rearrangement joins TRBV3-1 (or the pseudogene TRBV3-2) to TRBJ2-3; D unresolved. Per the germline V gene, CDR1 is LGHDT and CDR2 is YNNKEL (reference sequence). The CDR3 extends over 12 amino acids. Trimming shortened V by 1 base and J by 4 bases, and 3 bases separated the two germline ends. CDR3 in DNA: TGTGCCAGCAGCCAAGTTCCAGATACGCAGTATTTT. Translating it yields CASSQVPDTQYF.

The genes are TRBV10-3 and TRBJ1-1; 8 positions match TRBD1. The CDR3 has 11 residues. Unmatched junction bases numbered 6, after V lost 4 bases and J lost 14 bases. CDR1 ENHRY and CDR2 SYGVKD come from the germline V gene. The CDR3 DNA reads as TGTGCCATCAGTGCTGGACAGGGAACCTTCTTT. Translating gives CAISAGQGTFF.

The rearrangement links TRBV6-5 to TRBJ1-5; D may be TRBD1 (5 bases). Per the germline V gene, CDR1 is MNHEY and CDR2 is SVGAGI. The CDR3 length is 14 residues. The germline V and J ends were trimmed by 4 bases and 4 bases, with 11 bases remaining between them. The CDR3 DNA is TGTGCCAGCAGTTTCCGCGGGGCTAATCAGCCCCAGCATTTT. It yields the protein CASSFRGANQPQHF.

The rearrangement uses TRBV5-1 and TRBJ2-7, with 7 nucleotides matching TRBD2. The CDR3 covers 14 residues. The trim removed 4 bases at V and 3 bases at J, leaving 7 bases unmatched. Germline V gives CDR1 SGHRS, CDR2 YFSETQ. CDR3 loop: CASSPERGNYEQYF. CDR3 nucleotide sequence: TGCGCCAGCAGCCCCGAGCGGGGAAACTACGAGCAGTACTTC.

The genes are TRBV4-1 and TRBJ2-7; D may be TRBD1 or TRBD2 (6 bases each). The V gene's germline CDR1 is MGHRA and CDR2 YSYEKL. The CDR3 spans 14 residues. Trimming removed 1 base at V and 4 bases at J, with 11 bases between. The CDR3 DNA is TGCGCCAGCAGCCAAGTGAGGGGGGCTTACGAGCAGTACTTC. It yields the protein CASSQVRGAYEQYF.

This clone was found a few times. The chain is built from TRBV14 and TRBJ1-5, with D perhaps TRBD1 (6 bases). V was trimmed by 4 bases and J by 9 bases, leaving 13 bases between them. The CDR3 runs to 13 residues. Per the germline V gene, CDR1 is SGHDN and CDR2 is FVKESK. DNA for the CDR3: TGTGCCAGCAGCCGGGGGCTATCGTGGCCCCAGCATTTT. Translating it yields CASSRGLSWPQHF.